This T cell receptor beta chain was obtained from a study of graft-versus-host responses after intestinal transplantation. In germline, CDR1 is LNHDA, CDR2 SQIVND (reference sequence). The V gene end was trimmed by 1 base and the J gene end by 3 bases; junction bases not matched to a gene: 2. The CDR3 covers 14 residues. The protocol was immunoSEQ multiplex PCR, while the TCRdb copy is restricted to in-frame clones and leaves out a portion. The profile shows 15,000 to 20,000 clones, around 87% of them singletons. This TCR was recovered from a human patient who received an intestinal transplant, so some T cells may come from the graft donor. The specimen was bone marrow, collected approximately 130 days after intestinal transplantation. The V call is TRBV19, the J call TRBJ2-7; 8 bases align to TRBD1. CDR3 nucleotide sequence: TGTGCCAGTAGTATAGTCGGGACAGGCTACGAGCAGTACTTC. Protein: CASSIVGTGYEQYF.